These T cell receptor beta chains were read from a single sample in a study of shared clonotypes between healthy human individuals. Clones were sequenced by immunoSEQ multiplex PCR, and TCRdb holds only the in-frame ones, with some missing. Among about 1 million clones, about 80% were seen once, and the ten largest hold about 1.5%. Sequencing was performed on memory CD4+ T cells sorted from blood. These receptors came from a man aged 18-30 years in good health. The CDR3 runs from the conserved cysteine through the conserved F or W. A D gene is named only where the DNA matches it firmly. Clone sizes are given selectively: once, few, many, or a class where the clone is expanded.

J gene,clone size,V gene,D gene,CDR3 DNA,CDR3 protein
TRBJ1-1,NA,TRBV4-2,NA,TGTGCCAGCAGCGTTGGGAGGGTACGGTTCTGGCTCTTT,CASSVGRVRFWLF
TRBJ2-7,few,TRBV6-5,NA,TGTGCCAGCAGTACGGTTGGATACGAGCAGTACTTC,CASSTVGYEQYF
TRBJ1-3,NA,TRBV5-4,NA,TGTGCCAGCAGCTTTCGGGGGGGAACTGGAAACACCATATATTTT,CASSFRGGTGNTIYF
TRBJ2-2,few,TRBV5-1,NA,TGCGCCAGCAGCCGGGACCTCGGGGCCGGGGAGCTGTTTTTT,CASSRDLGAGELFF
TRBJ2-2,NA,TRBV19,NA,TGTGCCAGTAGTATTAGCGTCACCGGGGAGCTGTTTTTT,CASSISVTGELFF
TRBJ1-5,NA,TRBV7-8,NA,TGTGCCAGCAGCTTAGGTGCATATAGCAATCAGCCCCAGCATTTT,CASSLGAYSNQPQHF
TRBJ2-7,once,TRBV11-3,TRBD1,TGTGCCAGCAGCTTATCCGGGACAGGAGGCGGCGAGCAGTACTTC,CASSLSGTGGGEQYF
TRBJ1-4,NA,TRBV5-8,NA,TGTGCCAGCAGCGCCTCATGGAACGAAAAACTGTTTTTT,CASSASWNEKLFF
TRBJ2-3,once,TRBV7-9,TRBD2,TGTGCCAGCAGTCGAGGCCTAGCGGGAGGGCCTCGGACAGATACGCAGTATTTT,CASSRGLAGGPRTDTQYF
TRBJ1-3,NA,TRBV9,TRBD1,TGTGCCAGCAGCGTAGATAAGGGACAGGGAATTTTCTCTGGAAACACCATATATTTT,CASSVDKGQGIFSGNTIYF
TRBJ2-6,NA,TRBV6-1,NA,TGTGCCAGCAGGAGCTCTGGGGCCAACGTCCTGACTTTC,CASRSSGANVLTF
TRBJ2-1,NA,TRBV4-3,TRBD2,TGCGCCAGCAGCCAAACAGGCCAGCGGGGGAACAATGAGCAGTTCTTC,CASSQTGQRGNNEQFF
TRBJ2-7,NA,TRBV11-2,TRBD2,TGTGCCAGCAGCTTTTCCGGGCTAGCGGGATACTACGAGCAGTACTTC,CASSFSGLAGYYEQYF
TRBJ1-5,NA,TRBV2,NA,TGTGCCAGCAGTACGATGGGAGTTAAGTCGCCCCAGCATTTT,CASSTMGVKSPQHF
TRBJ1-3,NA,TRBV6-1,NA,TGTGCCAGCAGTCTAGGCGGGGGCACTGGAAACACCATATATTTT,CASSLGGGTGNTIYF
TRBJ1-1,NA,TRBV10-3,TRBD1,TGTGCCATCATGGCGGGACAGGGGGCAGGCGGGACTGAAGCTTTCTTT,CAIMAGQGAGGTEAFF
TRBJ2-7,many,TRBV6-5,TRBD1,TGTGCCAGCATCGGACAGGCTTACGAGCAGTACTTC,CASIGQAYEQYF
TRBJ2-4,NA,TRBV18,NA,TGTGCCAGCTCACCGGCGGTTGGGGAGGGGGCTATGAACATTCAGTACTTC,CASSPAVGEGAMNIQYF
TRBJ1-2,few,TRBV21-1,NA,TGTGCCAGCAGCGTACCACAGGGAGGAGGCTACACCTTC,CASSVPQGGGYTF
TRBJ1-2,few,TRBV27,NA,TGTGTCAGCGGGCGGCATTATGGCTACACCTTC,CVSGRHYGYTF
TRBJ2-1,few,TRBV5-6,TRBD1,TGTGCCAGCAGGGACCTTGGACAGGGGATCTCCTACAATGAGCAGTTCTTC,CASRDLGQGISYNEQFF
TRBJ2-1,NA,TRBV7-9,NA,TGTGCCAGCAGCTTAGCAGGGGTCGACTACAATGAGCAGTTCTTC,CASSLAGVDYNEQFF
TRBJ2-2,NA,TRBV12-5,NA,TGTGCTAGTGGTTTGGTGGGGGACACCGGGGAGCTGTTTTTT,CASGLVGDTGELFF
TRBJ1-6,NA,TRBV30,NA,TGTGCCTGGAGTGTCCCCTTTGATAATTCACCCCTCCACTTT,CAWSVPFDNSPLHF
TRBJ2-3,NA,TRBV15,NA,TGTGCCACCAGCAGTTCCAGGGTTACTAGCACAGATACGCAGTATTTT,CATSSSRVTSTDTQYF
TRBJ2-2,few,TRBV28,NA,TGTGCCAGCAGGTTAGGAACCGGGGAGCTGTTTTTT,CASRLGTGELFF